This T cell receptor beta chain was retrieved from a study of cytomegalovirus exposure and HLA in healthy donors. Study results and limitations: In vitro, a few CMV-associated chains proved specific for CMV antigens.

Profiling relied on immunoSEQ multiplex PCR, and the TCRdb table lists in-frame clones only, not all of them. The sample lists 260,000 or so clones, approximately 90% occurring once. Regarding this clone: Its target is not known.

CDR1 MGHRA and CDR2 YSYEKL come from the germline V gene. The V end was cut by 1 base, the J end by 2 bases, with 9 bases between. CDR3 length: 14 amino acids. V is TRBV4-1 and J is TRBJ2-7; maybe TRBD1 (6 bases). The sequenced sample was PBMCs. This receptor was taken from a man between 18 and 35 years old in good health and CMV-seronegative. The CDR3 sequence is CASSQGRGTYEQYF. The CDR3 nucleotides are TGCGCCAGCAGCCAAGGCAGGGGTACCTACGAGCAGTACTTC.